This T cell receptor (beta chain) was identified during a study of T cells in women clearing cervical HPV infection (dated by TCRdb to the late 2010s). The study in broad terms: The cases were approximately 25 women with histologically confirmed HPV16-related CIN3 or worse, and 2 of these cases were invasive cancers. Case blood was taken at the visit when the lesion was first identified, whereas control blood was taken when infection was no longer detected. The controls were fewer than 30 women whose single incident HPV16 infection cleared within 12 months with no development of precancer or cancer. Among cases, blood sampling occurred a median of about 150 days after lesion detection, with an interquartile range of about 80 to 200 days. Cases had a median age of almost 35 years and controls had a median age of around 40, with no significant differences in baseline characteristics. In the parent cohort, 10,000 to 11,000 women aged 18 or older were enrolled in Guanacaste, Costa Rica, during about 1993 to 1995 and then followed for approximately seven years. This exploratory proof-of-principle case-control study, nested within the Guanacaste HPV Natural History Study in Costa Rica, compared TCR repertoires among women with different cervical HPV16 outcomes. Five blinded duplicates per group were added as quality controls, giving roughly 60 samples: approximately 50 participants and about ten replicates. HLA typing was available for only a few women, so HLA type could not be excluded as a confounder. Cases and controls were matched on year of sample collection and on age within five years.

Every participant had a single incident cervical HPV16 infection, and prevalent HPV16 infections were excluded. Cervical HPV DNA was detected by MY09/MY11 PCR, and genotyping was performed by dot-blot hybridization. About 14 mL of heparinized blood were centrifuged, and the buffy coat was aliquoted, frozen at -30°C, then stored at -80°C. QIAGEN kits were used to extract genomic DNA from the buffy coat specimens. Turning to this clone: Its antigen is currently not known. Coverage ceases 3 residues before the CDR3 finishes, and the germline J gene fills in the end.

Deletion took 4 bases off V and 7 bases off J, with a span of 13 bases between the germline ends. For CDR1 and CDR2, the germline V gene lists SGHVS and FQNEAQ. The CDR3 measures 13 amino acids from cysteine to phenylalanine. Shown are 30 bases from within the CDR3, in frame from base 1. On the study overall, not on this receptor specifically: Cases had lower TRBV6-7 relative abundance than controls (0.11% versus 0.16%; Bonferroni P = 0.0008). Random forest classifiers that combined richness and V gene abundances separated cases from controls with an estimated AUC of 0.8 to 0.85. Across sequencing depths, CIN3+ cases showed significantly higher TCR repertoire richness than controls, but evenness did not differ between the groups. The cross-sectional design could not show whether associations preceded infection or resulted from it; effector/memory subsets and HPV-specific T cells were not isolated. T-cell numbers per sample were unknown, so richness differences could reflect varying T-cell content rather than repertoire biology.

TCR beta CDR3 regions were amplified by multiplex PCR using the immunoSEQ assay from an average of about 1,200 ng genomic DNA per sample. Primer bias was corrected in the assay by using a complete synthetic TCR repertoire to establish an amplification baseline. The amplicons were sequenced using the Illumina platform. Regarding the original processing steps: Error correction of the sequences involved clustering with frequency ratios plus a modified nearest-neighbor algorithm, after which the sequences were analyzed in the immunoSEQ Analyzer using IMGT gene definitions. TCR richness and evenness were averaged over 20 rarefaction repeats at each rarefaction depth, excluding samples with fewer sequences than the depth. Relative abundances of V, D and J genes were compared between groups using Wilcoxon rank sum tests, with FDR correction applied. Blinded duplicates gave an intraclass correlation of about 96% for TCR richness and an average of roughly 76% across over 65 gene segments. TCRdb provides this immuneACCESS table in a form limited to in-frame rearrangements. Some clones are lacking; in checked studies, under half of them reflect an unresolved V gene, and why the rest are absent is not known. V and J calls plus clone size are reproduced from that table; the DNA served to infer D and trimming. The table for this sample records roughly 42,000 clones. The ten largest clones capture about 5% of the sample.

The receptor was isolated from a woman between 18 and 75 years old with a cervical HPV16 infection that either progressed to CIN3+ or cleared (not recorded which). The rearranged chain carries TRBV7-8 and TRBJ1-2, and perhaps TRBD1 as D gene, on 5 matching bases. Input material: blood buffy coat. CDR3 protein: CASSSGLGGGYTF. The sequenced part of the CDR3 DNA is TGTGCCAGCAGCTCGGGACTAGGAGGTGGC.